The sequence of this TCR beta chain was determined in a study of cytomegalovirus exposure and HLA in healthy donors. TCRdb keeps only in-frame clones here, not all; method: immunoSEQ multiplex PCR. The table records roughly 250,000 clones, around 86% of them present only once. Germline assignment: CDR1 MNHEY and CDR2 SMNVEV (reference sequence). Trimming left V 2 bases short and J 0 bases short, with 4 bases between. The CDR3 extends over 13 amino acids. The specimen sequenced was PBMCs. This receptor was obtained from a woman aged 30 to 39 in good health and CMV-seropositive. This chain uses TRBV27 with TRBJ1-1; D is ambiguous. In DNA, the CDR3 is TGTGCCAGCAGTTTAGTCATGAACACTGAAGCTTTCTTT. Translation gives CASSLVMNTEAFF.